Listed below are T cell receptor beta chains from one sample, sequenced in a study of shared clonotypes between healthy human individuals. TCRdb's copy holds only in-frame clones and misses some; the assay was immunoSEQ multiplex PCR. The sample carries roughly 1.4 million clones, roughly 98.5% recorded once. Material for sequencing was naive CD4+ T cells sorted from blood. The origin of the receptors is a man in his thirties or forties in good health. CDR3s include the opening cysteine and the closing phenylalanine or tryptophan. D genes are given only for firm matches. The size field is filled for only some rows; it gives once, few, many or a size class.

D gene	clone size	V gene	J gene	CDR3 DNA	CDR3 protein
.	.	TRBV7-6	TRBJ1-1	TGTGCCAGCAGCATCGGGACACTGAACACTGAAGCTTTCTTT	CASSIGTLNTEAFF
.	.	TRBV11-2	TRBJ2-1	TGTGCCAGCAGAGAATCCCTCCGGACTCTAACTTACAATGAGCAGTTCTTC	CASRESLRTLTYNEQFF
TRBD2	.	TRBV12-5	TRBJ2-7	TGTGCTAGTGGTTTGCGACGACTAGCGGGAGACTACGAGCAGTACTTC	CASGLRRLAGDYEQYF
.	.	TRBV15	TRBJ1-5	TGTGCCACCAGCAGGTTTGAGGTTCAGCCCCAGCATTTT	CATSRFEVQPQHF
TRBD1	.	TRBV27	TRBJ1-2	TGTGCCAGCAGTTTATTAGGACAGGGGGCGGCGAATGGCTACACCTTC	CASSLLGQGAANGYTF
TRBD2	.	TRBV5-1	TRBJ2-3	TGCGCCAGCAGCCCCACTAGCGGCGCAGATACGCAGTATTTT	CASSPTSGADTQYF
TRBD1	.	TRBV14	TRBJ2-7	TGTGCCAGCAGCCTTATTACAGGGGCGAGTTCTTCGGAGCAGTACTTC	CASSLITGASSSEQYF
.	.	TRBV19	TRBJ1-5	TGTGCCAGTAGTACTCAGGGATTACATCAGCCCCAGCATTTT	CASSTQGLHQPQHF
.	.	TRBV10-3	TRBJ1-5	TGTGCCATCAGTGAGTCAAACCCTCAGCCCCAGCATTTT	CAISESNPQPQHF
.	.	TRBV7-8	TRBJ1-4	TGTGCCAGCAGCTACAACGGGACTCGGCGGGAAAAACTGTTTTTT	CASSYNGTRREKLFF
.	.	TRBV18	TRBJ1-1	TGTGCCAGCTTTCACCCGGGACGGGGGACTCGAGCTTTCTTT	CASFHPGRGTRAFF
TRBD2	.	TRBV28	TRBJ2-1	TGTGCCAGCAGTCCCCGAGGGGCGGGAGTCCCCTACAATGAGCAGTTCTTC	CASSPRGAGVPYNEQFF
.	few	TRBV7-9	TRBJ1-2	TGTGCCAGCAGCTCTACACAACTCAGGGCAGGAGGCTACACCTTC	CASSSTQLRAGGYTF
.	once	TRBV5-1	TRBJ2-3	TGCGCCAGCAGCTTGGAGGCGGGGAGAGATACGCAGTATTTT	CASSLEAGRDTQYF
TRBD2	.	TRBV9	TRBJ2-3	TGTGCCAGCAGCGTAGCTACGGGGGGTGCAGATACGCAGTATTTT	CASSVATGGADTQYF
TRBD2	.	TRBV5-1	TRBJ2-2	TGCGCCAGCAGCGTGACTAGCGGGAGCCGGGAGCTGTTTTTT	CASSVTSGSRELFF
.	.	TRBV2	TRBJ1-5	TGTGCCAGCAGTGAAGCTCTAGCGGGAGGTTTTAGCAATCAGCCCCAGCATTTT	CASSEALAGGFSNQPQHF
TRBD1	.	TRBV7-8	TRBJ2-2	TGTGCCAGCAGCTTAGTTTTTCAGGGGGCGCACACCGGGGAGCTGTTTTTT	CASSLVFQGAHTGELFF
TRBD2	.	TRBV27	TRBJ2-1	TGTGCCAGCCTCCCCACAGCGGGGGAGACCTACAATGAGCAGTTCTTC	CASLPTAGETYNEQFF
.	.	TRBV27	TRBJ1-5	TGTGCCAGCAGTTTAAGTTGGGTGGGCCAGCCCCAGCATTTT	CASSLSWVGQPQHF
TRBD2	.	TRBV6-6	TRBJ2-3	TGTGCCAGCAGTTACTTTGGACTAGCGGGCACAGATACGCAGTATTTT	CASSYFGLAGTDTQYF
.	.	TRBV28	TRBJ2-6	TGTGCCAGCAGTCCCCCGCCCTCTGGGGCCAACGTCCTGACTTTC	CASSPPPSGANVLTF
TRBD1	.	TRBV5-4	TRBJ2-5	TGTGCCAGCAGATTCGACAGGGGAAAAGAGACCCAGTACTTC	CASRFDRGKETQYF
.	.	TRBV27	TRBJ2-3	TGTGCCAGCAGTCTGCGGGCCCAGCTCACAGATACGCAGTATTTT	CASSLRAQLTDTQYF
TRBD1	.	TRBV15	TRBJ2-1	TGTGCCACCAGCAGGGCCCGTCACGGGACAGGGACGTACAATGAGCAGTTCTTC	CATSRARHGTGTYNEQFF
TRBD2	.	TRBV6-5	TRBJ2-1	TGTGCCAGCAGCCGGAGCGGGAGTACGCGCAATGAGCAGTTCTTC	CASSRSGSTRNEQFF
TRBD2	.	TRBV27	TRBJ2-1	TGTGCCAGCAGTATGGGCCCTAGCGGGAGCTCCTACAATGAGCAGTTCTTC	CASSMGPSGSSYNEQFF
.	.	TRBV5-1	TRBJ2-3	TGCGCCAGCAGCCGCCAACGGGCAGAAACAGATACGCAGTATTTT	CASSRQRAETDTQYF
.	once	TRBV5-7	TRBJ2-4	TGTGCCAGCAGCTTGGCCGAGGGGTGCCACGCCAAAAACATTCAGTACTTC	CASSLAEGCHAKNIQYF
.	.	TRBV19	TRBJ2-7	TGTGCCAGTAGTACGGTCTCGAGGGACGAGCAGTACTTC	CASSTVSRDEQYF
TRBD1	.	TRBV18	TRBJ2-4	TGTGCCAGCTCCCAGGGACAGGGGCAAAACATTCAGTACTTC	CASSQGQGQNIQYF
TRBD2	.	TRBV11-2	TRBJ2-1	TGTGCCAGCAGCACCAGACTAGCGGGGCGGCCCTACAATGAGCAGTTCTTC	CASSTRLAGRPYNEQFF
.	.	TRBV5-1	TRBJ2-3	TGCGCCAGCAGCTTGAGGCTATCGGGGACAGATACGCAGTATTTT	CASSLRLSGTDTQYF
.	once	TRBV25-1	TRBJ1-3	TGTGCCAGCAGTCCGCCAGGGAGAAACACCATATATTTT	CASSPPGRNTIYF
.	.	TRBV5-4	TRBJ2-2	TGTGCCAGCAGCCTTACTAGCTTCCCCGGGGAGCTGTTTTTT	CASSLTSFPGELFF
TRBD2	once	TRBV28	TRBJ2-1	TGTGCCAGCAGTTTATATGGCGGGAGGAATGAGCAGTTCTTC	CASSLYGGRNEQFF
.	.	TRBV7-2	TRBJ2-1	TGTGCCAGCAGCTTAAGGCTCCGGGCTTCTGGGGGTTGGTTCTTC	CASSLRLRASGGWFF
.	once	TRBV7-7	TRBJ2-7	TGTGCCAGCAGCTTAGGACAAAACTACGAGCAGTACTTC	CASSLGQNYEQYF
.	once	TRBV27	TRBJ2-7	TGTGCCAGCAGTCCTGGGTCGCCCCCCTACGAGCAGTACTTC	CASSPGSPPYEQYF
TRBD2	.	TRBV6-1	TRBJ2-1	TGTGCCAGCAGTGGGACTAGCGGGTCCCTCTTGGATGAGCAGTTCTTC	CASSGTSGSLLDEQFF
TRBD2	.	TRBV4-2	TRBJ2-3	TGTGCCAGCAGCCAAGACAAACTAGCGGCTAGCACAGATACGCAGTATTTT	CASSQDKLAASTDTQYF
TRBD2	.	TRBV7-3	TRBJ2-3	TGTGCCAGCAGCTCACCGGGACTAGGCCAGTATTTT	CASSSPGLGQYF
.	once	TRBV11-1	TRBJ2-7	TGTGCCAGCAGCCCCCGGGCCTTGTCCCACGAGCAGTACTTC	CASSPRALSHEQYF
.	.	TRBV2	TRBJ2-5	TGTGCCAGCACCTGGGACACCGAGACCCAGTACTTC	CASTWDTETQYF
.	.	TRBV7-3	TRBJ2-1	TGTGCCAGCAGCCTAAGGGGGACACATCCCGCGGATGAGCAGTTCTTC	CASSLRGTHPADEQFF
.	.	TRBV19	TRBJ2-5	TGTGCCAGTAGTATTGGACCATCCCAAGAGACCCAGTACTTC	CASSIGPSQETQYF
TRBD2	.	TRBV28	TRBJ2-1	TGTGCCAGCAAGGGGACTACCTACAATGAGCAGTTCTTC	CASKGTTYNEQFF
.	once	TRBV27	TRBJ2-7	TGTGCCAGCAGTTCACATAAACAGGGTAGGTCCTACGAGCAGTACTTC	CASSSHKQGRSYEQYF
.	.	TRBV14	TRBJ2-7	TGTGCCAGCAGCCAAGGGGAGAGGAAGCAGTACTTC	CASSQGERKQYF
.	.	TRBV2	TRBJ2-3	TGTGCCAGCAAGGGCAGCACAGATACGCAGTATTTT	CASKGSTDTQYF
.	.	TRBV6-6	TRBJ1-1	TGTGCCAGCAGCCAAGTCGGGGGGGCGAACACTGAAGCTTTCTTT	CASSQVGGANTEAFF
TRBD2	.	TRBV7-3	TRBJ2-2	TGTGCCAGCAGCTTAAGGCCTAGCGGGAGTTCCGGGGAGCTGTTTTTT	CASSLRPSGSSGELFF
TRBD1	.	TRBV28	TRBJ2-1	TGTGCCAGCAGTTTCAGGACAGGGAACGATGAGCAGTTCTTC	CASSFRTGNDEQFF